The 23 T cell receptor beta chains in this list originate from one sample, sequenced in a study of CD8 T cells in ankylosing spondylitis (dated by TCRdb to about 2017). The method was 5' RACE. Instrument used: Illumina HiSeq 2500. In-frame beta chains were kept once TCRdb had trimmed the public reads at Q25 with fastp and called clones with MiXCR. Duplicate CDR3 protein sequences are folded into a single record with the most common DNA and genes. The sample includes about 240,000 distinct CDR3 sequences, with 8.6% observed a single time. Under 7.5% of the sample comes from the top ten. The sequenced sample consisted of blood, either unsorted or a sorted T cell fraction (not recorded which). Receptors originate from a male donor with ankylosing spondylitis or in good health (not recorded which).

This clonotype was seen a handful of times. The chain combines TRBV15 with TRBJ1-2; unclear D gene. Germline lookup yields CDR1 LNHNV and CDR2 YYDKDF (reference sequence). This CDR3 is built from 14 residues. The ends were cut back, 0 bases at V and 8 bases at J, with 13 bases in the middle. CDR3 residues: CATSRDNTRGGYTF. For the CDR3, the DNA is TGTGCCACCAGCAGAGATAACACCCGGGGAGGCTACACCTTC.

This clonotype came up many times. The chain uses TRBV5-1 and TRBJ1-1, with TRBD1 as a possible D gene (6 bases). This CDR3 is built from 14 residues. The V and J ends lost 4 bases and 5 bases respectively, with 15 bases between them. The germline CDR1 and CDR2 sequences are SGHRS and YFSETQ. CDR3 amino acids: CASSLEGVVTEAFF. The CDR3 DNA reads as TGCGCCAGCAGCCTAGAGGGGGTGGTGACTGAAGCTTTCTTT. The full variable domain, its missing parts supplied by reference TRBV5-1 and TRBJ1-1, is KAGVTQTPRYLIKTRGQQVTLSCSPISGHRSVSWYQQTPGQGLQFLFEYFSETQRNKGNFPGRFSGRQFSNSRSEMNVSTLELGDSALYLCASSLEGVVTEAFFGQGTRLTVV.

At least ten counts were recorded for this clonotype. The chain joins TRBV10-3 to TRBJ2-7; D unclear. V lost 2 bases and J lost 3, with 17 bases in between. The germline CDR1 and CDR2 sequences are ENHRY and SYGVKD. There are 16 residues in the CDR3. The CDR3 DNA is TGTGCCATCAGTGAGGTGGTCTTGGTTCGTGGCTACGAGCAGTACTTC. It is translated as CAISEVVLVRGYEQYF.

This clonotype was detected many times. CDR3 coding DNA: TGTGCCAGCAGCCAAGTGACAGACTATGGCTACACCTTC. Protein sequence: CASSQVTDYGYTF. This chain joins TRBV14 and TRBJ1-2, with D perhaps TRBD1 (5 bases). CDR1 SGHDN and CDR2 FVKESK come from the germline V gene. V was shortened by 1 base and J by 3 bases, with 6 bases between the two germline ends. CDR3 length: 13 amino acids.

In its sample, this clonotype was seen many times. V gene TRBV20-1 combines with J gene TRBJ2-1; possibly TRBD1 or TRBD2 for D (5 bases each). Trimming removed 2 bases from V and 7 bases from J, with 15 bases in between. The CDR3 has 14 residues. The germline gives CDR1 DFQATT, CDR2 SNEGSKA (reference sequence). CDR3 nucleotide sequence: TGCAGTGCTAGATTCCCCGGGACGAGGAATGAGCAGTTCTTC. It is translated as CSARFPGTRNEQFF.

This clonotype has at least ten counts. This sequence joins TRBV19 and TRBJ1-2, with D maybe TRBD1 (5 bases). Germline values: CDR1 LNHDA, CDR2 SQIVND (reference sequence). The CDR3 consists of 13 residues. The ends were cut back, 2 bases at V and 8 bases at J, with 12 bases in the middle. CDR3 region: CASSIRAGSGYTF. The CDR3 DNA reads as TGTGCCAGTAGTATACGGGCAGGGAGCGGCTACACCTTC.

This clonotype was seen repeatedly, ten times or more. The chain has TRBV5-1 and TRBJ1-6; 8 nucleotides match TRBD1. Germline V lookup: CDR1 SGHRS, CDR2 YFSETQ. V shed 3 bases, J shed 11 bases, and the junction held 7 bases outside the gene matches. The CDR3 contains 14 residues. CDR3 in DNA: TGCGCCAGCAGCTCGGACAGGGATGAAGCACCCCTCCACTTT. It is translated as CASSSDRDEAPLHF.

This clonotype was seen repeatedly, ten times or more. The J gene is TRBJ1-2, the V gene TRBV6-2 or TRBV6-3; D perhaps matches TRBD1 (5 bases). CDR3 length equals 14 residues. Germline V lookup: CDR1 MNHEY, CDR2 SVGEGT. Trimming left V 6 bases short and J 3 bases short, with 14 bases between. CDR3 sequence: CASRRRGSYYGYTF. The DNA of the CDR3 is TGTGCCAGCAGGCGACGGGGCAGCTACTATGGCTACACCTTC.

This clonotype showed up many times. V gene TRBV2 combines with J gene TRBJ1-5; 7 nucleotides agree with TRBD1. The germline gives CDR1 SNHLY, CDR2 FYNNEI. The CDR3 contains 16 residues. V shed 3 bases, J shed 0 bases, and the junction held 5 bases outside the gene matches. The CDR3 DNA reads as TGTGCCAGCAGTGAGGGACAGACCGATAGCAATCAGCCCCAGCATTTT. Residues: CASSEGQTDSNQPQHF.

For this clonotype: Mismatch with germline at one junction end may stem from a read error. This chain joins TRBV10-3 and TRBJ2-2; tentative D call: TRBD1 (6 bases). Germline V gene lookup returns CDR1 ENHRY and CDR2 SYGVKD. CDR3 length: 14 residues. The CDR3 loop reads CATSGDTGPGELFF. CDR3 coding DNA: TGTGCCACCAGTGGGGACACCGGACCCGGGGAGCTGTTTTTT.

This clonotype has ten or more counts. The chain has TRBV24-1 and TRBJ1-5; D not certain. The germline V gene has CDR1 KGHDR and CDR2 SFDVKD. Trimming took off 6 bases at V and 5 bases at J, with 1 base between the two ends. This CDR3 has 10 amino acids. CDR3 sequence reads: CATSYQPQHF. In DNA, the CDR3 is TGTGCCACCAGTTATCAGCCCCAGCATTTT.

This clonotype was seen repeatedly, ten times or more. The J gene is TRBJ1-2, the V gene TRBV7-9; TRBD1 is a possible D gene (6 bases). Germline CDR1 and CDR2: SEHNR and FQNEAQ (reference sequence). Deletions cut 5 bases from V and 8 bases from J, with 15 bases between. This CDR3 comprises 13 residues. This CDR3 is CASSEEGQGGYTF. CDR3 nucleotide sequence: TGTGCCAGCAGCGAGGAGGGACAAGGCGGCTACACCTTC.

The chain is built from TRBV7-2 and TRBJ2-7; 8 bases agree with TRBD2. The V gene end was trimmed by 5 bases and the J gene end by 0 bases; junction bases not matched to a gene: 6. This CDR3 contains 15 residues. CDR1 and CDR2 from the germline V gene are SGHTA and FQGNSA. CDR3 protein: CASSPLAGLSYEQYF. DNA of the CDR3: TGTGCCAGCAGCCCTCTAGCGGGTCTCTCCTACGAGCAGTACTTC.

This clonotype was recorded at least ten times. The chain recombines TRBV20-1 with TRBJ2-2; D gene unclear. In germline, CDR1 is DFQATT, CDR2 SNEGSKA (reference sequence). The germline V and J ends were trimmed by 3 bases and 5 bases, with 4 bases remaining between them. The CDR3 loop spans 11 amino acids. CDR3 in amino acids: CSASGTGELFF. CDR3 nucleotides: TGCAGTGCTAGTGGAACCGGGGAGCTGTTTTTT.

This clonotype came up a few times. This chain joins TRBV7-3 and TRBJ2-7; no reliable D call. This CDR3 is 13 amino acids long. Trimming left V 5 bases short and J 7 bases short, with 15 bases between. Germline CDR1 and CDR2: SGHTA and FQGTGA. CDR3 amino acids: CASSLFPSQEQYF. The CDR3 coding sequence is TGTGCCAGCAGCCTCTTCCCCTCTCAGGAGCAGTACTTC.

The table lists this clonotype with many counts. This rearrangement joins TRBV12-3 or TRBV12-4 to TRBJ1-1; weak D call: TRBD1 (6 bases). The CDR3 extends over 15 amino acids. V lost 5 bases to trimming and J lost 1 base, with 14 bases between them. CDR3 coding DNA: TGTGCCAGCAGTCTTCTTGAGGGGGGGAACACTGAAGCTTTCTTT. Encoded protein: CASSLLEGGNTEAFF.

With regard to this clonotype: A clone one base away is much larger, so this may be a read error. The chain recombines TRBV5-1 with TRBJ1-1, with TRBD1 matching 9 bases. The CDR3 runs 15 residues. Germline CDR1 SGHRS, CDR2 YFSETQ. The V segment lost 4 bases and the J segment 6 bases; nucleotides outside the gene matches: 10. This CDR3 reads CASSPTGGASPEAFF. In nucleotides, the CDR3 is TGCGCCAGCAGCCCGACAGGGGGTGCGAGCCCTGAAGCTTTCTTT.

This clonotype was observed a handful of times. CDR3 DNA: TGTGCCAGCAGTCTCAGGGAGAAGGGCTACGAGCAGTACTTC. It is translated as CASSLREKGYEQYF. This sequence joins TRBV7-2 and TRBJ2-7; the D gene could be TRBD1 or TRBD2 (5 bases each). Trimming removed 6 bases from V and 3 bases from J, with 15 bases in between. Germline assignment: CDR1 SGHTA and CDR2 FQGNSA. The CDR3 is 14 amino acids.

There are many counts of this clonotype. This chain connects TRBV7-9 to TRBJ1-1; D gene unclear. V was trimmed by 5 bases and J by 6 bases, leaving 19 bases between them. The germline V gene has CDR1 SEHNR and CDR2 FQNEAQ (reference sequence). This CDR3 contains 15 residues. As DNA, the CDR3 is TGTGCCAGCAGCCCAGCGGGTGGGCAGTCTTCTGAAGCTTTCTTT. It yields the protein CASSPAGGQSSEAFF.

This clonotype was observed at least ten times. The V gene is TRBV4-2, the J gene TRBJ2-3, with unresolved D. This CDR3 contains 13 residues. Deletions cut 1 base from V and 11 bases from J, with 13 bases between. CDR1 is LGHNA and CDR2 is YNFKEQ in the germline V gene. The CDR3 loop is CASSQGEVSGQYF. In DNA form, the CDR3 reads TGTGCCAGCAGCCAAGGAGAAGTCAGTGGGCAGTATTTT.

This clonotype was seen many times. CDR3 region: CASSELAGLEQYF. CDR3 nucleotide sequence: TGCGCCAGCAGTGAACTAGCGGGGCTTGAGCAGTACTTC. V usage is TRBV10-2 and J usage is TRBJ2-7, with 10 bases that match TRBD2. The CDR3 covers 13 residues. Germline lookup yields CDR1 WSHSY and CDR2 SAAADI. V lost 3 bases to trimming and J lost 7 bases; unmatched junction nucleotides: 3.

In this sample, this clonotype turned up many times. The V call is TRBV24-1, the J call TRBJ2-3; 8 bases match TRBD1. This CDR3 has 16 residues. CDR1 is KGHDR, CDR2 SFDVKD, per germline. The V and J ends lost 3 bases and 6 bases, in that order; junction bases with no gene match: 10. CDR3 DNA sequence: TGTGCCACCAGTGATCTCTCGACAGGGGACCCCGATACGCAGTATTTT. Translating it yields CATSDLSTGDPDTQYF.

This clonotype was observed at least ten times. The chain has TRBV9 and TRBJ1-1; a possible D gene is TRBD1 (5 bases). This CDR3 has 18 residues. Deletions cut 4 bases from V and 4 bases from J, with 26 bases between. The germline gives CDR1 SGDLS, CDR2 YYNGEE. CDR3 loop: CASSPTPREPLQLTEAFF. For the CDR3, the DNA is TGTGCCAGCAGCCCTACCCCCAGGGAACCCCTTCAGCTCACTGAAGCTTTCTTT.